This T cell receptor (beta chain) was profiled in a study of control samples from healthy donors and cancer patients. Per germline, CDR1 KGHDR and CDR2 SFDVKD. The CDR3 consists of 15 residues. The V gene end was trimmed by 2 bases and the J gene end by 1 base; junction bases not matched to a gene: 1. Profiling relied on immunoSEQ multiplex PCR, and the TCRdb table lists in-frame clones only, not all of them. Of approximately 97,000 clones listed, 85% are singletons. This TCR came from a man aged 30 to 45 in good health. Input material: blood. The chain has TRBV24-1 and TRBJ2-7; TRBD1 agrees at 10 bases. The CDR3 DNA reads as TGTGCCACCAGTGATTCGGGACAGGGGTCCTACGAGCAGTACTTC. Its protein is CATSDSGQGSYEQYF.